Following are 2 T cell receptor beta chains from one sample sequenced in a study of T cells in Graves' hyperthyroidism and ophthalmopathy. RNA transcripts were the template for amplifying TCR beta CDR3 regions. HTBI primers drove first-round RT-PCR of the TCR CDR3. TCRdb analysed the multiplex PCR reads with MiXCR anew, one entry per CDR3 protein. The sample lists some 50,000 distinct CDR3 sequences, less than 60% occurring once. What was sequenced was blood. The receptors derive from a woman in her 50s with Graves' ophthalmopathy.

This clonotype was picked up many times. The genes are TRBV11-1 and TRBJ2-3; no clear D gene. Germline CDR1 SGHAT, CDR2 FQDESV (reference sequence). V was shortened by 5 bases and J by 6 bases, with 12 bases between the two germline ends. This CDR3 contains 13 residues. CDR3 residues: CASSLRDWDTQYF. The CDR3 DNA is TGTGCCAGCAGCCTTAGGGATTGGGATACGCAGTATTTT.

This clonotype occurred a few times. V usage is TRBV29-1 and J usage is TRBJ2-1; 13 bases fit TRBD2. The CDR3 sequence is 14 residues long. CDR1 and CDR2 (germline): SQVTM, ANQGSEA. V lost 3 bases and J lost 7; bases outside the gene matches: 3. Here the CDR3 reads CSVDSGLAGNEQFF. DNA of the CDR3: TGCAGCGTTGACTCGGGACTAGCGGGGAATGAGCAGTTCTTC.